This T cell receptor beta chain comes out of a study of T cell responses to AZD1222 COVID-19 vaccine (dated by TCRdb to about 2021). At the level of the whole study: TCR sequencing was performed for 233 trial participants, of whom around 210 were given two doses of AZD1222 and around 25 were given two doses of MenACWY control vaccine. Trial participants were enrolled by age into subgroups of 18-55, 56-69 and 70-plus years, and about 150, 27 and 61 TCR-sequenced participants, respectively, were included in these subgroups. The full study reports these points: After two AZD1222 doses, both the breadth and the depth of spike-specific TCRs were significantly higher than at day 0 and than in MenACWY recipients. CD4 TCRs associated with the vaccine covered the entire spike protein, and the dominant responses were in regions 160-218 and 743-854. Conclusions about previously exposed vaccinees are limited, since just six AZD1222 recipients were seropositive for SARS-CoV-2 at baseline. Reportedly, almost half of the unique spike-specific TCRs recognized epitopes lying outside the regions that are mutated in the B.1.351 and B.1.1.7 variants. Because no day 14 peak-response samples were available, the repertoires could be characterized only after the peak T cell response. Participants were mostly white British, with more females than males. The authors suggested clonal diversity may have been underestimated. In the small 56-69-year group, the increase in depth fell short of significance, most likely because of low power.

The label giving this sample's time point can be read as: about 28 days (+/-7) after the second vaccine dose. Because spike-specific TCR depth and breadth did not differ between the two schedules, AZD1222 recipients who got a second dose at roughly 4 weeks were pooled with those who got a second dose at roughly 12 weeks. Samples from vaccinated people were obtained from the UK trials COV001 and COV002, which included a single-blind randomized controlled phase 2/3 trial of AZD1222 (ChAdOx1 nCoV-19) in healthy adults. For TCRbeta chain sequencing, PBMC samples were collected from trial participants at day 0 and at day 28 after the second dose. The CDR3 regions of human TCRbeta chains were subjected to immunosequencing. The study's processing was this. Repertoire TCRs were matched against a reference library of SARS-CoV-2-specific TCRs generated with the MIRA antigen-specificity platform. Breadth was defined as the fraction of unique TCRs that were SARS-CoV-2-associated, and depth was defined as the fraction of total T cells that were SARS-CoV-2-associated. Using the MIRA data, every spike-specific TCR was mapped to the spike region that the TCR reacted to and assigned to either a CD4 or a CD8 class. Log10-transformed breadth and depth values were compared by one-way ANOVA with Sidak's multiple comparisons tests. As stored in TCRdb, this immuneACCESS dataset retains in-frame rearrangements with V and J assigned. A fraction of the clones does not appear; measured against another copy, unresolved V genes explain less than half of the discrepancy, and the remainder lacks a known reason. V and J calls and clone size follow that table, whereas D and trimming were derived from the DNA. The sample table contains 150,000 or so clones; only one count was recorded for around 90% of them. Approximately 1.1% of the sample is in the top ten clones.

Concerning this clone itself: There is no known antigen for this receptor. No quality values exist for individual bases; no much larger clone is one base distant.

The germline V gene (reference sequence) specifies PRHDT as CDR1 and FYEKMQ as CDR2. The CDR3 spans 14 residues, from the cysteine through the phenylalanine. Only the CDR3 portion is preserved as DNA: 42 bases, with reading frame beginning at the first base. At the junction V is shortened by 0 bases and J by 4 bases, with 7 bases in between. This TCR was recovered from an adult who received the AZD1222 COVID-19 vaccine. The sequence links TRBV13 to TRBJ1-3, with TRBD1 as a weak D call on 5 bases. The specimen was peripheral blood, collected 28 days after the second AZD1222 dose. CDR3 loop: CASSLGGVGNTIYF. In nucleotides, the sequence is TGTGCCAGCAGCTTAGGAGGGGTCGGAAACACCATATATTTT.